A selection of T cell receptor beta chains follows, all from one sample in a study of vaccination and CD4 T cells after COVID-19. Using its own MiXCR run on the PCR reads, TCRdb lists one record per CDR3 protein. The sample has almost 7,500 distinct CDR3 sequences, around 38% seen once. Their specific antigens are unknown. The sequenced sample consisted of CD4+ T cells from blood, cultured in vitro. All receptors derive from a human donor in good health. CDR3s include the opening cysteine and the closing phenylalanine or tryptophan. Fields, in order: J gene, V gene, D gene, clone size, CDR3 protein, CDR3 DNA. The D gene is left open where the match is weak. The size field is filled for only some rows; it gives once, few, many or a size class.

>TRBJ1-5|TRBV4-1|.|few
CASSQGLWGTSNQPQHF
TGCGCCAGCAGCCAAGGTCTTTGGGGAACCAGCAATCAGCCCCAGCATTTT
>TRBJ2-3|TRBV7-9|TRBD2|.
CASSLVVGLAGADTQYF
TGTGCCAGCAGCTTAGTGGTGGGACTAGCGGGAGCAGATACGCAGTATTTT
>TRBJ2-3|TRBV27|.|.
CASSSGPAQYF
TGTGCCAGCAGTTCGGGACCTGCGCAGTATTTT
>TRBJ2-2|TRBV20-1|TRBD2|few
CSARTGGGAVTGELFF
TGCAGTGCTAGAACGGGCGGGGGGGCGGTCACCGGGGAGCTGTTTTTT
>TRBJ1-6|TRBV27|.|few
CASSQQGRMGYNSPLHF
TGTGCCAGCAGTCAACAGGGACGTATGGGGTATAATTCACCCCTCCACTTT
>TRBJ1-2|TRBV20-1|.|medium-sized
CSARDLRGAYYGYTF
TGCAGTGCTAGAGATCTGAGGGGCGCGTACTATGGCTACACCTTC
>TRBJ1-5|TRBV6-1|.|.
CASMGVNKNQPQHF
TGTGCCAGCATGGGGGTAAATAAAAATCAGCCCCAGCATTTT
>TRBJ1-5|TRBV27|TRBD1|.
CASRETGTAYSNQPQHF
TGTGCCAGCAGAGAGACCGGGACAGCTTATAGCAATCAGCCCCAGCATTTT
>TRBJ2-3|TRBV19|TRBD2|.
CASTLLAGGPSDTQYF
TGTGCCAGTACCCTACTAGCGGGGGGGCCATCAGATACGCAGTATTTT
>TRBJ1-5|TRBV6-1|.|few
CASSDTYNQPQHF
TGTGCCAGCAGTGACACCTACAATCAGCCCCAGCATTTT
>TRBJ1-6|TRBV20-1|TRBD1|.
CSASHRDSSNSPPHF
TGCAGTGCGAGCCACCGGGACAGCTCTAATTCACCCCCCCACTTT
>TRBJ2-3|TRBV12-3/TRBV12-4|.|.
CASSPRTYTDTQYF
TGTGCCAGCAGTCCCCGGACCTACACAGATACGCAGTATTTT
>TRBJ2-7|TRBV20-1|.|.
CSARQSGVLNEQYF
TGCAGTGCTAGGCAGTCAGGGGTCTTAAACGAGCAGTACTTC
>TRBJ1-5|TRBV6-1|TRBD1|few
CASIRQGGNQPQHF
TGTGCCAGCATCCGACAGGGGGGCAATCAGCCCCAGCATTTT
>TRBJ1-5|TRBV28|TRBD1|few
CASSRHARGLGNQPQHF
TGTGCCAGCAGTAGGCACGCCAGGGGGCTGGGCAATCAGCCCCAGCATTTT
>TRBJ1-1|TRBV10-1|.|few
CASSYRNTEAFF
TGCGCCAGCAGTTACAGGAACACTGAAGCTTTCTTT
>TRBJ2-5|TRBV23-1|.|few
CASTPRWGPQETQYF
TGCGCCAGCACACCTCGATGGGGTCCCCAAGAGACCCAGTACTTC
>TRBJ1-2|TRBV7-2|.|few
CATLYLGGYTF
TGTGCCACCCTGTATCTCGGGGGCTACACCTTC
>TRBJ2-7|TRBV27|.|.
CASSPPGRVGEQYF
TGTGCCAGCAGTCCCCCAGGCAGGGTAGGCGAGCAGTACTTC
>TRBJ1-2|TRBV10-3|TRBD1|few
CAITLGQGSSGYTF
TGTGCCATCACCTTGGGACAGGGGAGTAGTGGCTACACCTTC
>TRBJ1-2|TRBV12-3/TRBV12-4|.|.
CASSPRGGGYTF
TGTGCCAGCAGTCCCCGGGGCGGTGGCTACACCTTC
>TRBJ1-5|TRBV20-1|.|few
CSARAGIGNQPQHF
TGCAGTGCTAGAGCAGGGATAGGCAATCAGCCCCAGCATTTT
>TRBJ1-5|TRBV20-1|TRBD1|few
CSARDWGGQGYNQPQHF
TGCAGTGCTAGAGATTGGGGGGGACAGGGGTACAATCAGCCCCAGCATTTT
>TRBJ1-1|TRBV19|TRBD1|few
CASSIEQGARGSTEAFF
TGTGCCAGTAGTATAGAACAGGGGGCGAGGGGGAGCACTGAAGCTTTCTTT
>TRBJ1-1|TRBV6-2/TRBV6-3|.|few
CASSFREGAFF
TGTGCCAGCAGCTTCAGGGAAGGAGCTTTCTTT
>TRBJ2-5|TRBV24-1|TRBD1|few
CATSVLLQGTAIEETQYF
TGTGCCACCAGTGTCCTACTCCAGGGGACAGCCATTGAAGAGACCCAGTACTTC
>TRBJ2-5|TRBV6-1|.|.
CASREYGTQYF
TGTGCCAGCAGAGAGTACGGGACCCAGTACTTC
>TRBJ2-1|TRBV5-4|TRBD1|.
CASSRTGGAHNEQFF
TGTGCCAGCAGCCGGACAGGGGGCGCCCACAATGAGCAGTTCTTC
>TRBJ2-1|TRBV5-1|.|.
CASSLVSYNEQFF
TGCGCCAGCAGCTTGGTCTCCTACAATGAGCAGTTCTTC
>TRBJ2-5|TRBV11-2|.|.
CASSLRWDGYQETQYF
TGTGCCAGCAGCTTACGTTGGGACGGGTACCAAGAGACCCAGTACTTC
>TRBJ1-1|TRBV25-1|.|few
CASRGGGGGPNTEAFF
TGTGCCAGCAGAGGAGGGGGTGGTGGACCGAACACTGAAGCTTTCTTT
>TRBJ1-5|TRBV14|.|few
CASSQEREPGPSTNQPQHF
TGTGCCAGCAGCCAAGAAAGGGAACCGGGACCTTCAACCAATCAGCCCCAGCATTTT
>TRBJ2-7|TRBV18|TRBD1|.
CASSPQGALLGEQYF
TGTGCCAGCTCACCCCAGGGGGCCCTCTTGGGCGAGCAGTACTTC
>TRBJ2-1|TRBV10-3|.|.
CAISGSRTPQRNNEQFF
TGTGCCATCAGTGGATCACGGACACCCCAAAGGAATAATGAGCAGTTCTTC
>TRBJ1-1|TRBV20-1|.|.
CSAPLEFVMNTEAFF
TGCAGTGCTCCCTTGGAGTTCGTCATGAACACTGAAGCTTTCTTT
>TRBJ1-6|TRBV28|.|.
CASSRPRYNSPLHF
TGTGCCAGCAGCCGGCCTCGCTATAATTCACCCCTCCACTTT
>TRBJ1-2|TRBV10-3|TRBD1|medium-sized
CAIGTAGYTF
TGTGCCATCGGGACAGCTGGCTACACCTTC
>TRBJ1-5|TRBV6-2/TRBV6-3|.|few
CASSLGGGRPQHF
TGTGCCAGCAGTTTAGGGGGTGGTCGGCCCCAGCATTTT
>TRBJ1-1|TRBV19|.|.
CASRDKGRTEAFF
TGTGCCAGTCGGGACAAGGGGAGGACTGAAGCTTTCTTT
>TRBJ1-5|TRBV20-1|.|.
CSARSFSNQPQHF
TGCAGTGCTAGGAGTTTCAGCAATCAGCCCCAGCATTTT
>TRBJ1-5|TRBV20-1|TRBD1|.
CSATSRTGSQPQHF
TGCAGTGCTACAAGTCGGACAGGGAGTCAGCCCCAGCATTTT
>TRBJ2-3|TRBV2|.|.
CASSAPVQQYF
TGTGCCAGCAGTGCGCCAGTTCAACAGTATTTT
>TRBJ2-7|TRBV9|TRBD2|.
CASSVTGTSSAEQYF
TGTGCCAGCAGCGTTACCGGGACTAGTTCCGCCGAGCAGTACTTC
>TRBJ2-3|TRBV28|TRBD2|few
CASSSPSRTSPRSTDTQYF
TGTGCCAGCAGTTCCCCCTCCCGGACTAGCCCGCGAAGCACAGATACGCAGTATTTT
>TRBJ2-1|TRBV19|.|few
CASSTYNEQFF
TGTGCCAGTAGCACCTACAATGAGCAGTTCTTC
>TRBJ1-5|TRBV12-3/TRBV12-4|.|.
CASSLTGTNQPQHF
TGTGCCAGCAGTTTAACAGGGACCAATCAGCCCCAGCATTTT
>TRBJ2-5|TRBV3-1|.|once
CASRMAETQYF
TGTGCCAGCAGAATGGCAGAGACCCAGTACTTC
>TRBJ1-2|TRBV12-3/TRBV12-4|.|few
CASSLAGSRSYTF
TGTGCCAGCAGTTTGGCGGGGAGTAGGAGCTACACCTTC
>TRBJ2-5|TRBV12-3/TRBV12-4|.|.
CASSFRQETQYF
TGTGCCAGCAGTTTCCGTCAAGAGACCCAGTACTTC
>TRBJ1-2|TRBV24-1|.|few
CATSGLEGYTF
TGTGCCACCAGTGGTCTAGAGGGCTACACCTTC
>TRBJ1-1|TRBV6-2/TRBV6-3|.|few
CASAKLWTPWGTEAFF
TGTGCCAGCGCGAAGTTATGGACACCCTGGGGCACTGAAGCTTTCTTT
>TRBJ1-5|TRBV5-1|.|once
CASSREGTKNQPQHF
TGCGCCAGCAGTAGGGAAGGGACGAAGAATCAGCCCCAGCATTTT
>TRBJ2-6|TRBV5-4|TRBD1|.
CASSVDRAGANVLTF
TGTGCCAGCAGCGTTGACAGGGCTGGGGCCAACGTCCTGACTTTC
>TRBJ2-7|TRBV12-3/TRBV12-4|.|.
CASSLRGYEQYF
TGTGCCAGCAGTTTGAGAGGGTACGAGCAGTACTTC
>TRBJ2-7|TRBV20-1|.|few
CSARAGRISYEQYF
TGCAGTGCTAGAGCGGGACGGATCTCCTACGAGCAGTACTTC
>TRBJ1-2|TRBV30|.|.
CAWTPVVGGGLRGYTF
TGTGCCTGGACCCCCGTAGTTGGGGGGGGGCTCCGGGGCTACACCTTC
>TRBJ1-5|TRBV7-9|.|.
CASSLGHNDQPQHF
TGTGCCAGCAGTCTTGGACATAACGATCAGCCCCAGCATTTT
>TRBJ1-5|TRBV20-1|.|few
CSAIQRLFAGGGNQPQHF
TGCAGTGCTATACAACGCCTCTTTGCAGGAGGAGGAAATCAGCCCCAGCATTTT
>TRBJ1-1|TRBV19|.|.
CASTHPGLGNTEAFF
TGTGCCAGTACTCACCCGGGTCTTGGGAACACTGAAGCTTTCTTT